This record concerns one T cell receptor beta chain sequence. Antigen unknown. The data were taken from a study of T-cell memory formation after mild COVID-19. Study-level background: TCR clusters were mostly donor specific. The study, taken as a whole, reports: Contracting clones from day 15 to 85 showed balanced CD4/CD8; later expanders favored CD4+. Mainly in CM and EM were contracting CD4+ clones; CD8+ were in EMRA.

In germline, CDR1 is SNHLY, CDR2 FYNNEI. The V and J ends lost 7 bases and 2 bases, in that order; junction bases with no gene match: 5. The CDR3 has 14 amino acids. 5'RACE with constant-segment primers yielded barcoded, UMI-tagged TCR alpha and TCR beta cDNA libraries. TCRdb itself ran the 5' RACE reads through MiXCR, one entry per CDR3 protein. The sample has almost 350,000 distinct CDR3 sequences; 20% to 25% are singletons. This chain connects TRBV2 to TRBJ1-3, with 7 bases aligning to TRBD1. This clonotype was sampled from a man aged 18 to 29 who had mild COVID-19 (a few samples of this study predate the infection). Cell type and time point are not known. Sequencing was carried out using PBMCs or a T cell subset sorted from them (not recorded which). CDR3 sequence (DNA): TGTGCCAGCATTCGACAGGGAGCTGGAAACACCATATATTTT. This sequence encodes CASIRQGAGNTIYF.